Listed below are T cell receptor beta chains from one sample, sequenced in a study of shared clonotypes between healthy human individuals. The repertoire was sequenced with immunoSEQ multiplex PCR; TCRdb's copy has only in-frame clones and lacks some. This table has 550,000 to 750,000 clones, around 95% appearing once. Sequenced input: naive CD8+ T cells sorted from blood. These receptors were taken from a woman in her twenties or thirties in good health. The CDR3 runs from the conserved cysteine through the conserved F or W. The order of the fields is V gene, J gene, CDR3 protein.

>TRBV27|NA
CASSLGPPDGAYEQYF
>TRBV7-9|TRBJ1-1
CASSPPQTGTTEAFF
>TRBV19|TRBJ1-2
CASKQGTNYGYTF
>TRBV27|TRBJ2-7
CASSLTYGYEQYF
>TRBV27|TRBJ2-3
CASSIPGHDTQYF
>TRBV30|TRBJ2-1
CAWSILAEGGNEQFF
>TRBV7-2|TRBJ2-1
CASSLWQSSGYEQFF
>TRBV6-1|TRBJ1-1
CASSEARDLGYEAFF
>TRBV2|TRBJ2-7
CASSADRGLYEQYF
>TRBV7-8|TRBJ2-7
CASSLAVIFGEQYF
>TRBV9|TRBJ1-1
CASSVSWGTEAFF
>TRBV4-2|TRBJ1-1
CASSQEGQNTEAFF
>TRBV7-9|TRBJ1-4
CASSHGEKLFF
>TRBV30|TRBJ2-7
CAWTQRASGDEQYF
>TRBV27|TRBJ1-1
CASSFRDRITEAFF
>TRBV19|TRBJ2-3
CASSVGHSADTQYF
>TRBV28|TRBJ2-7
CASRGWDRGNEQYF
>TRBV4-2|TRBJ1-1
CASSQLVTENTEAFF
>TRBV30|TRBJ1-3
CAWSGHTPLSGNTIYF
>TRBV5-4|TRBJ2-7
CASSQAGGYEQYF
>TRBV27|TRBJ2-7
CASSPGLAGSGYEQYF
>TRBV7-9|TRBJ2-1
CASSSQRNEQFF
>TRBV7-8|TRBJ2-1
CASSHPRRGVNEQFF
>TRBV2|TRBJ1-4
CASSEAAGGSNEKLFF
>TRBV7-1|TRBJ2-2
CANIGQGNTGELFF
>TRBV7-2|TRBJ2-1
CASSPGFSGTVPGNEQFF
>TRBV6-6|TRBJ2-7
CASSYRGRREGYEQYF
>TRBV28|TRBJ1-5
CATTRGQPQHF
>TRBV19|TRBJ1-5
CATKQGNRNQPQHF
>TRBV2|TRBJ2-2
CASSVWLNTGELFF
>TRBV28|TRBJ2-1
CASSLLYREVSNEQFF
>TRBV28|TRBJ2-5
CASSLPGTSGRGRETQYF
>TRBV27|TRBJ2-5
CASSSLWARETQYF
>TRBV5-6|TRBJ2-1
CASSEGLAGGTYNEQFF
>TRBV5-4|TRBJ2-7
CASSGNRGGNEQYF
>TRBV5-6|TRBJ2-1
CASSRDRGKSYNEQFF
>TRBV9|TRBJ2-7
CASSVDGGMYEQYF
>TRBV27|TRBJ2-7
CASSLTGGPGEQYF
>TRBV10-2|TRBJ1-2
CASSESVGIQSPLYGYTF
>TRBV29-1|TRBJ2-7
CSGVGALGYEQYF
>TRBV7-9|TRBJ2-1
CASSPGLAPVNEQFF
>TRBV19|TRBJ2-2
CATQRTGIGELFF
>TRBV6-5|TRBJ2-3
CASSDPKTSTSQYF
>TRBV10-3|TRBJ2-5
CAISPEDSSETQYF
>TRBV6-5|TRBJ2-7
CASSYSNEQYF
>TRBV9|TRBJ2-3
CASSPGGRDTQYF
>TRBV15|TRBJ2-1
CATSRQDEQFF
>TRBV10-2|TRBJ2-7
CASTEGGNEQYF
>TRBV28|TRBJ2-4
CASSSQTSGGLAKNIQYF
>TRBV6-7|TRBJ2-1
CASSFIKRPCPPNEQFF
>TRBV28|TRBJ2-3
CASSIRALRGDTQYF